This entry lists 22 T cell receptor beta chains sequenced from one sample in a study of cytomegalovirus exposure and HLA in healthy donors (dated by TCRdb to 2015 to 2018). Library generation was performed with the immunoSEQ multiplex PCR assay. For the multiplex PCR, a mixture combining 60 forward primers for TCR Vbeta segments and 13 reverse primers for TCR Jbeta segments was used. Not all clones reach the TCRdb copy of this immuneACCESS table, which keeps in-frame sequences only. Checked studies attribute under half of the gap to unresolved V genes and leave the rest unexplained. This sample gives 120,000 to 150,000 clones in total; over 75% of them show up just once. 0.45% to 0.55% of the sample is taken by the ten largest. Sequencing was done on a sample of PBMCs. These receptors were taken from a woman in her thirties or forties in good health and CMV-seronegative.

V is TRBV10-1 and J is TRBJ2-2; 8 positions match TRBD2. The V and J ends lost 9 bases and 1 base, in that order; junction bases with no gene match: 10. This CDR3 contains 16 residues. Germline lookup yields CDR1 WNHNN and CDR2 SYGVQD (reference sequence). Here the CDR3 DNA reads TGCGCCAGTACACCGGGGGGACTAGAGAACACCGGGGAGCTGTTTTTT. As protein: CASTPGGLENTGELFF.

J is TRBJ1-4 and V is TRBV5-1; 12 bases fit TRBD1. V shed 1 base, J shed 11 bases, and the junction held 9 bases outside the gene matches. This CDR3 has 16 residues. Germline lookup yields CDR1 SGHRS and CDR2 YFSETQ. CDR3 sequence reads: CASSLTRDRGQGKLFF. The CDR3 DNA sequence: TGCGCCAGCAGCTTGACCCGGGACAGGGGGCAAGGGAAACTGTTTTTT.

This clone was counted a single time. The V gene is TRBV11-3, the J gene TRBJ2-7; possibly TRBD1 for D (6 bases). Trimming removed 6 bases from V and 6 bases from J, with 24 bases in between. The germline V gene encodes CDR1 SGHNT and CDR2 YENEEA. CDR3 size: 16 residues. The CDR3 sequence is CASSPLGQGRSGEQYF. The DNA of the CDR3 is TGTGCCAGCAGTCCACTGGGGCAGGGGAGATCCGGCGAGCAGTACTTC.

This rearrangement joins TRBV20-1 to TRBJ2-3; weak D call: TRBD2 (6 bases). The ends were cut back, 8 bases at V and 7 bases at J, with 13 bases in the middle. Germline CDR1 DFQATT, CDR2 SNEGSKA (reference sequence). This CDR3 has 11 amino acids. CDR3 DNA: TGCAGTTCCGGGGGATTAAATACGCAGTATTTT. Translating it yields CSSGGLNTQYF.

The rearrangement joins TRBV5-4 to TRBJ2-5, with D possibly TRBD1 on 5 matching bases. The CDR3 consists of 15 residues. Germline CDR1 is SGHNT and CDR2 is YYREEE (reference sequence). The V gene lost 1 base and the J gene lost 5 bases, with 15 bases spanning the gap. CDR3 DNA sequence: TGTGCCAGCAGCTTGTGGGCCAGGGCGGAGGAGACCCAGTACTTC. This sequence encodes CASSLWARAEETQYF.

The rearrangement joins TRBV18 to TRBJ1-4; 7 bases are shared with TRBD1. Per germline, CDR1 KGHSH and CDR2 LQKENI. V was clipped by 4 bases and J by 4 bases; unmatched bases: 6. This CDR3 has 15 amino acids. CDR3 DNA: TGTGCCAGCTCACTCCAGGGGGGCCGTAATGAAAAACTGTTTTTT. Translation: CASSLQGGRNEKLFF.

The chain carries TRBV5-1 and TRBJ2-1; 8 bases are shared with TRBD1. V gave up 0 bases and J gave up 3 bases; unmatched junction bases: 5. Germline lookup yields CDR1 SGHRS and CDR2 YFSETQ. There are 16 residues in the CDR3. Written as DNA, the CDR3 is TGCGCCAGCAGCTTGGCCGGGACAGGCCTCTACAATGAGCAGTTCTTC. This gives the protein CASSLAGTGLYNEQFF.

On this clone: Mismatch with germline at one junction end may stem from a read error. The V gene is TRBV7-9, the J gene TRBJ2-7; no definite D call. There are 14 residues in the CDR3. Germline CDR1 is SEHNR and CDR2 is FQNEAQ (reference sequence). CDR3 DNA: TGTTCCAGCAGCATGACGGGTGGAAACTACGAGCAGTACTTC. Its protein product is CSSSMTGGNYEQYF. The full variable domain, with the rest looked up from reference TRBV7-9 and TRBJ2-7, is DTGVSQNPRHKITKRGQNVTFRCDPISEHNRLYWYRQTLGQGPEFLTYFQNEAQLEKSRLLSDRFSAERPKGSFSTLEIQRTEQGDSAMYLCSSSMTGGNYEQYFGPGTRLTVT.

As regards this clone: At one end the junction does not follow the germline gene, possibly because of a read error. The J gene is TRBJ2-2, the V gene TRBV7-7; 8 bases are a match to TRBD1. The CDR3 consists of 16 residues. Germline values: CDR1 SSHAT, CDR2 FNYEAQ (reference sequence). The CDR3 here is CASSPGTGRKAGELFF. CDR3 DNA: TGTGCTAGCAGCCCCGGGACAGGCAGAAAAGCCGGGGAGCTGTTTTTT. Full variable domain (remainder filled in from reference TRBV7-7 and TRBJ2-2): GAGVSQSPRYKVTKRGQDVTLRCDPISSHATLYWYQQALGQGPEFLTYFNYEAQPDKSGLPSDRFSAERPEGSISTLTIQRTEQRDSAMYRCASSPGTGRKAGELFFGEGSRLTVL.

This chain connects TRBV23-1 to TRBJ2-7; D possibly corresponds to TRBD2 (5 bases). TRBV23-1 is placed among ORFs of uncertain function. Trimming pared 4 bases from V and 0 bases from J, leaving 13 bases between. The CDR3 runs to 15 residues. The CDR3 protein is CASSPSLALSYEQYF. DNA for the CDR3: TGCGCCAGCAGTCCGTCGCTAGCTCTCTCCTACGAGCAGTACTTC.

This chain uses TRBV28 with TRBJ1-5; D is ambiguous. Looked up from germline, CDR1 is MDHEN and CDR2 is SYDVKM. The CDR3 length is 13 residues. Trimming pared 6 bases from V and 0 bases from J, leaving 6 bases between. CDR3 protein: CASRSISNQPQHF. DNA for the CDR3: TGTGCCAGCAGATCCATTAGCAATCAGCCCCAGCATTTT.

In this sample, this clone turned up once. The rearrangement uses TRBV19 and TRBJ2-3; D is perhaps TRBD1 (6 bases). Trimming stripped 7 bases from V and 8 bases from J, with 13 bases between. The CDR3 consists of 12 residues. Germline V gene sequence: CDR1 LNHDA, CDR2 SQIVND (reference sequence). The CDR3 coding sequence is TGTGCCAGTAACAGGGAGAGCGGTACGCAGTATTTT. Encoded protein: CASNRESGTQYF.

This chain joins TRBV6-6 and TRBJ2-1, with 9 bases lining up with TRBD2. The CDR3 totals 16 residues. Germline trimming cut 2 bases from V and 0 bases from J; bases unmatched to any gene: 2. Germline V gene lookup returns CDR1 MNHNY and CDR2 SVGAGI (reference sequence). For the CDR3, the DNA is TGTGCCAGCAGTTACGGGACTAGCCCCTCCTACAATGAGCAGTTCTTC. Protein sequence: CASSYGTSPSYNEQFF.

V usage is TRBV7-8 and J usage is TRBJ1-5; 12 bases match TRBD1. CDR3 length equals 18 residues. J lost 2 bases, V lost 5 bases, and 10 bases had no gene match. Germline lookup yields CDR1 SGHVS and CDR2 FQNEAQ. Written as DNA, the CDR3 is TGTGCCAGCAGCCCTCGGCCGGGACAGGGGGCCCGCAATCAGCCCCAGCATTTT. This sequence encodes CASSPRPGQGARNQPQHF.

The chain couples TRBV30 to TRBJ1-1; 8 bases align to TRBD1. There are 17 residues in the CDR3. Trimming took 1 base from V and 4 from J; bases not matched to a gene: 14. Germline loops: CDR1 GTSNPN, CDR2 SVGIG (reference sequence). CDR3: CAWSGWTGSDGGTEAFF. As DNA, the CDR3 is TGTGCCTGGAGTGGATGGACAGGGTCGGACGGGGGCACTGAAGCTTTCTTT.

The V call is TRBV30, the J call TRBJ2-7, with D perhaps matching TRBD1 (6 bases). Germline V gives CDR1 GTSNPN, CDR2 SVGIG (reference sequence). Trimming took off 2 bases at V and 4 bases at J, with 6 bases between the two ends. CDR3 length: 11 amino acids. The CDR3 protein is CAWSQGYEQYF. CDR3 nucleotide sequence: TGTGCCTGGAGTCAGGGGTACGAGCAGTACTTC.

The chain is built from TRBV6-5 and TRBJ1-1, with a possible D match to TRBD1 (6 bases). The length of the CDR3 is 15 residues. Germline V gives CDR1 MNHEY, CDR2 SVGAGI. Trimming shortened V by 4 bases and J by 0 bases, and 12 bases separated the two germline ends. The CDR3 is CASSFRTGLNTEAFF. The DNA for the CDR3 is TGTGCCAGCAGTTTTCGAACAGGGTTGAACACTGAAGCTTTCTTT.

The chain is built from TRBV18 and TRBJ1-1, with D unclear. CDR3 length: 17 residues. CDR1 and CDR2 from the germline V gene are KGHSH and LQKENI. Between the trimmed V and J ends, which lost 3 bases and 5 bases, there was a span of 22 bases. CDR3 protein: CASSPTELANGVTEAFF. The CDR3 bases are TGTGCCAGCTCACCTACTGAACTAGCAAACGGAGTGACTGAAGCTTTCTTT.

This clone was found once. This chain joins TRBV11-2 and TRBJ2-7, with a tentative D call TRBD2 (6 bases). Germline assignment: CDR1 SGHAT and CDR2 FQNNGV. Trimming stripped 7 bases from V and 2 bases from J, with 21 bases between. CDR3 length equals 16 residues. The CDR3 DNA reads as TGTGCCAGCAACTCTGGATGGGCTAGCGTTACCTACGAGCAGTACTTC. Protein: CASNSGWASVTYEQYF.

This clone has just one count. This sequence joins TRBV6-1 and TRBJ1-4; D unresolved. With 5 bases removed from V and 7 bases from J, the gap between germline ends came to 11 bases. Germline V lookup: CDR1 MNHNS, CDR2 SASEGT. CDR3 length: 13 residues. CDR3 residues: CASSLREGEKLFF. CDR3 nucleotides: TGTGCCAGCAGTTTGAGGGAGGGTGAAAAACTGTTTTTT.

The V call is TRBV5-1, the J call TRBJ2-5; maybe TRBD1 (5 bases). CDR1 SGHRS and CDR2 YFSETQ come from the germline V gene. The germline V and J ends were trimmed by 4 bases and 3 bases, with 13 bases remaining between them. The CDR3 spans 14 residues. CDR3 bases: TGCGCCAGCAGCATAGGACAAAGAGAAGAGACCCAGTACTTC. Amino acids: CASSIGQREETQYF.

The V and J genes are TRBV30 and TRBJ1-2; weak D call: TRBD1 (6 bases). V was shortened by 3 bases and J by 5 bases, with 10 bases between the two germline ends. Germline V gene data show CDR1 as GTSNPN and CDR2 as SVGIG (reference sequence). CDR3 length equals 12 residues. The CDR3 sequence is CAWSRTDYGYTF. In DNA form, the CDR3 reads TGTGCCTGGAGCCGGACAGATTATGGCTACACCTTC. The whole variable domain, filled in from reference TRBV30 and TRBJ1-2, reads SQTIHQWPATLVQPVGSPLSLECTVEGTSNPNLYWYRQAAGRGLQLLFYSVGIGQISSEVPQNLSASRPQDRQFILSSKKLLLSDSGFYLCAWSRTDYGYTFGSGTRLTVV.